Given below is one T cell receptor beta chain in context. This clonotype was observed a handful of times. Its binding antigen is unknown. No base-level quality is on record; no much larger clone is a single base apart. This sample is part of a study of T cells after yellow fever vaccination (dated by TCRdb to the late 2010s). For the wider study: The SMART-Seq v4 Ultra Low Input RNA kit was used to prepare libraries from fractions with low cell numbers. To follow T-cell clones before and after primary and booster YFV17D yellow fever vaccination, bulk TCR alpha and beta repertoires were sequenced over time. The cohort comprised two healthy male donors, one aged 18 to 29 and one aged 30 to 40 years. Bulk PBMC replicates and cell subsets were isolated from blood drawn at multiple timepoints before and after both primary and secondary immunization.

Broad study findings and their caveats: The secondary T-cell response was weaker than the primary response but faster, peaking on day 5 instead of day 15. After the booster, most clones that had expanded after primary vaccination were detected again (approximately 95% of CD4 and 70% to 90% of CD8), suggesting broad maintenance of memory. The study included only a couple of donors, which limits how far the findings can be generalized. Because abundant contaminating clonotypes from the bulk population could be contained in FACS-sorted repertoires, computational filtering was required. A small share of clonotypes was detected in both CD4 and CD8 compartments, with the overlap likely arising from convergent recombination.

TCR cDNA was synthesized by 5'RACE template switching, which introduced a universal primer site and unique molecular identifiers. Priming for cDNA synthesis came from both the TCR alpha and TCR beta constant segments. Library amplification used two PCR steps, and the second PCR step added sample barcodes and sequencing adapters. Libraries were sequenced on Illumina HiSeq 2500 (2x100 bp) or NovaSeq (2x150 bp). Per the authors' processing: Reads were demultiplexed and collapsed into UMI consensus sequences with MIGEC, and V(D)J alignment was performed with MiXCR. Vaccine-responding clonotypes were defined with edgeR using replicate PBMC samples, requiring FDR below 0.01 and a log2 fold change above 5 up to day 15. Bulk clonotypes were assigned CD4 or CD8 identity according to which sequenced CD4 or CD8 repertoire held them at higher abundance. TCRdb took the public reads, trimmed them with fastp at Q25, ran MiXCR for clone calling and kept in-frame beta chains. Identical CDR3 protein sequences are pooled into one entry, listed with their most common genes and DNA. The V and J calls come from TCRdb's annotation, not from the publication. This sample comprises a few hundred thousand distinct CDR3 sequences, around 17% of them detected only once. In total, the top ten clones hold 17% of the sample.

The CDR3, cysteine through phenylalanine, is 17 amino acids long. Only the CDR3 part of the read is kept: 51 bases, read in frame from the first base. Reading the germline V gene (reference sequence) gives CDR1 LNHNV and CDR2 YYDKDF. V was cut back by 4 bases and J by 0 bases, leaving a gap of 16 bases between them. This specimen's treatment or condition label, interpreted: live attenuated yellow fever vaccine strain. At every blood-draw timepoint, two biological replicates of bulk PBMCs were collected. PBMCs were isolated from peripheral blood using a standard Ficoll-Paque protocol. TriZol was used to extract RNA from bulk PBMCs, from CD4 and CD8 fractions, and from dextramer-positive and dextramer-negative fractions.

The sequence links TRBV15 to TRBJ2-1, with TRBD2 tentatively as D gene (5 bases match). The sequence came from a man aged 18 to 29 who received the YFV17D yellow fever vaccine. The sequencing used PBMCs, collected about 5 days after the first yellow fever vaccination. CDR3 reads: CATSTGLLPSSYNEQFF. The DNA is as follows: TGTGCCACCAGCACCGGACTGTTACCAAGCTCCTACAATGAGCAGTTCTTC.